This TCR beta chain was profiled in a study of regulatory T cells in long-lasting Graves disease. On the study more broadly: More than 5 years of antithyroid drugs with positive TSH receptor antibodies defined persistent Graves' disease.

Ten or more counts support this clonotype. No antigen is known for it. V was shortened by 6 bases and J by 0 bases, with 12 bases between the two germline ends. Per germline, CDR1 SQVTM and CDR2 ANQGSEA. The CDR3 totals 13 residues. With iRepertoire HTBI primers and Arm-PCR of CDR3 regions, TCR beta libraries were built. As originally analysed: Among the samples, approximately 60 TRBV and 14 TRBJ segments were identified. TCRdb redid the calling of the multiplex PCR reads with MiXCR, one entry per CDR3 protein. TCRdb's processing, not the study's, gives the V and J calls here. The sample lists a few hundred thousand distinct CDR3 sequences; approximately 23% were seen once. Documented time point: persistent/refractory GD, antithyroid drugs over 5 years with positive TRAb. With RNA extracted from PBMCs as input, the TCR library was made. Tubes containing EDTA received approximately 9 milliliters of drawn peripheral blood.

Findings and caveats of the study: The researchers studied only peripheral blood, not thyroid tissue.

The rearrangement joins TRBV29-1 to TRBJ2-7, with a possible D match to TRBD2 (5 bases). This TCR was sampled from a middle-aged woman with Graves disease. The sample here was peripheral blood mononuclear cells (PBMCs), taken when the disease was refractory, from a patient treated with antithyroid drugs. CDR3 residues: CSVYPGSSYEQYF. The CDR3 nucleotides are TGCAGCGTATACCCGGGGAGCTCCTACGAGCAGTACTTC.